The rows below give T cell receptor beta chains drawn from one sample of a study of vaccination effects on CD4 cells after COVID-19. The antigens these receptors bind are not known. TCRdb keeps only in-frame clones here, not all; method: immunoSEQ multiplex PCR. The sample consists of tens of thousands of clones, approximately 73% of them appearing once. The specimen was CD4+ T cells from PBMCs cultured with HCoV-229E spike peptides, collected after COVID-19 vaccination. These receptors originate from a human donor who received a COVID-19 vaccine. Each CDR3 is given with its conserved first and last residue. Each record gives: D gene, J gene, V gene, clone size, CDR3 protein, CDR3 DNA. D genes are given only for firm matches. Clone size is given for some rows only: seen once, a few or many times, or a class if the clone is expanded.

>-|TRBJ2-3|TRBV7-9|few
CASSLAGSTDTQYF
TGTGCCAGCAGCTTAGCGGGGAGCACAGATACGCAGTATTTT
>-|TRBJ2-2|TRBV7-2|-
CASSRAQGIGELFF
TGTGCCAGCAGCAGAGCGCAGGGGATCGGGGAGCTGTTTTTT
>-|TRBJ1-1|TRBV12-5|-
CASGREGVNTEAFF
TGTGCTAGTGGCAGGGAAGGGGTAAACACTGAAGCTTTCTTT
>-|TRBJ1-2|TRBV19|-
CASSNLGRGYTF
TGTGCCAGTAGTAATTTGGGACGAGGCTACACCTTC
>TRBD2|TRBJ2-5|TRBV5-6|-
CASSLEVSSGQETQYF
TGTGCCAGCAGCTTGGAGGTCTCTAGCGGGCAAGAGACCCAGTACTTC
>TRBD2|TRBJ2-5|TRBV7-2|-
CASSSRGSLAGYEETQYF
TGTGCCAGCAGCTCACGAGGGAGTCTAGCGGGGTACGAAGAGACCCAGTACTTC
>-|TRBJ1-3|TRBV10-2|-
CASTWDSGNTIYF
TGCGCCAGCACTTGGGACTCTGGAAACACCATATATTTT
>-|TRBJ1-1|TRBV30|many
CAWSYRGNTEAFF
TGTGCCTGGAGTTATAGAGGGAACACTGAAGCTTTCTTT
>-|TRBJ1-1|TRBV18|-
CASSPSAGEAFF
TGTGCCAGCTCACCAAGTGCGGGCGAAGCTTTCTTT
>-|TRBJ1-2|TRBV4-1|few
CASSQDRIKYGYTF
TGCGCCAGCAGCCAAGACAGGATAAAGTATGGCTACACCTTC
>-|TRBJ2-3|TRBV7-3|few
CASSMGRNTDTQYF
TGTGCCAGCAGCATGGGGCGGAACACAGATACGCAGTATTTT
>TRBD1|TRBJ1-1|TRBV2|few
CASSVDRVAEAFF
TGTGCCAGCAGTGTTGACAGGGTCGCTGAAGCTTTCTTT
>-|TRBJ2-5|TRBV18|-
CASSPRARVEETQYF
TGTGCCAGCTCACCAAGGGCGCGAGTGGAGGAGACCCAGTACTTC
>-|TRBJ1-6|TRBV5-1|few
CASSSHAGLYNSPLHF
TGCGCCAGCAGCTCCCATGCGGGCCTCTATAATTCACCCCTCCACTTT
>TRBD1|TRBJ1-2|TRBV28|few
CASKTGQGDYGYTF
TGTGCCAGCAAAACCGGACAGGGGGACTATGGCTACACCTTC
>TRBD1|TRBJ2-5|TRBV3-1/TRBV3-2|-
CASSPKTGEETQYF
TGTGCCAGCAGCCCCAAAACAGGGGAAGAGACCCAGTACTTC
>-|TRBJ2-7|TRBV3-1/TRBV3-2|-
CASSQGITEQYF
TGTGCCAGCAGCCAAGGGATTACCGAGCAGTACTTC
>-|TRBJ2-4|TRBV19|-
CASSIVARGLAKNIQYF
TGTGCCAGTAGTATAGTCGCCAGGGGTCTAGCCAAAAACATTCAGTACTTC
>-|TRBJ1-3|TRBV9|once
CASSVGGAVSGNTIYF
TGTGCCAGCAGCGTAGGTGGAGCGGTCTCTGGAAACACCATATATTTT
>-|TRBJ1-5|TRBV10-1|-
CARTTGTSNQPQHF
TGCGCCAGAACGACCGGGACTTCAAATCAGCCCCAGCATTTT
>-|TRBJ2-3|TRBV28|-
CASSLFPDTQYF
TGTGCCAGCAGTTTATTCCCAGATACGCAGTATTTT
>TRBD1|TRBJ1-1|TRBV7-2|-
CASSPRDRGRWNTEAFF
TGTGCCAGCAGCCCGAGGGACAGGGGGCGATGGAACACTGAAGCTTTCTTT
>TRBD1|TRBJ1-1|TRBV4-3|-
CASSQETGPNTEAFF
TGCGCCAGCAGCCAAGAGACAGGGCCAAACACTGAAGCTTTCTTT
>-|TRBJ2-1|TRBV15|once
CATSRRSGFYNEQFF
TGTGCCACCAGCCGACGCTCGGGGTTCTACAATGAGCAGTTCTTC
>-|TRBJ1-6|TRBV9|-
CASSVDGGASSPLHF
TGTGCCAGCAGCGTAGACGGGGGTGCCAGTTCACCCCTCCACTTT
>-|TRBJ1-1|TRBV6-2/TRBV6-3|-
CASSFTGHDEAFF
TGTGCCAGCAGTTTCACAGGGCATGATGAAGCTTTCTTT